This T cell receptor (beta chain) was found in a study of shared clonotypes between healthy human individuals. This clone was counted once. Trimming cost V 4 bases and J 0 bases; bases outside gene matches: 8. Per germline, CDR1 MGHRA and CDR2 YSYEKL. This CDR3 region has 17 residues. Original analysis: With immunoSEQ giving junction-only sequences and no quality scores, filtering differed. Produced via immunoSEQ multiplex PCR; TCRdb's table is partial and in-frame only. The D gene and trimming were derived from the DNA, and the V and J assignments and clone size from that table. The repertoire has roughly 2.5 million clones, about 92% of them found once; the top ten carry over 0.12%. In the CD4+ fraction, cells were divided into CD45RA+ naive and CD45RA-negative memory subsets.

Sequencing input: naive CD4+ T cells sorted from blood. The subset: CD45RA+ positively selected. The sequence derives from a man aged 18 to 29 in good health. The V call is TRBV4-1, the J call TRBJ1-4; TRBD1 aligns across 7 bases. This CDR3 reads CASSRGDRLATNEKLFF. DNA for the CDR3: TGCGCCAGCAGCCGTGGGGACAGACTTGCAACTAATGAAAAACTGTTTTTT.